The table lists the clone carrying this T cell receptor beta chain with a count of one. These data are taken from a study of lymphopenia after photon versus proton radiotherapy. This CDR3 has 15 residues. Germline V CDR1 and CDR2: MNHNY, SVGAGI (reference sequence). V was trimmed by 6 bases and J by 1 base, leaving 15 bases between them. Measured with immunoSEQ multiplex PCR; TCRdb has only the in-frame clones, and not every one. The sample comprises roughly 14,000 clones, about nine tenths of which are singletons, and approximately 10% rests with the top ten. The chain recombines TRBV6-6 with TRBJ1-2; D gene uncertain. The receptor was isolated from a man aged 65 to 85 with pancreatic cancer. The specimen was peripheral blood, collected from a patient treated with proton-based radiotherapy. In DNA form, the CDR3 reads TGTGCCAGCAGCCCCCCCCGGGGATTTAACTATGGCTACACCTTC. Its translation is CASSPPRGFNYGYTF.